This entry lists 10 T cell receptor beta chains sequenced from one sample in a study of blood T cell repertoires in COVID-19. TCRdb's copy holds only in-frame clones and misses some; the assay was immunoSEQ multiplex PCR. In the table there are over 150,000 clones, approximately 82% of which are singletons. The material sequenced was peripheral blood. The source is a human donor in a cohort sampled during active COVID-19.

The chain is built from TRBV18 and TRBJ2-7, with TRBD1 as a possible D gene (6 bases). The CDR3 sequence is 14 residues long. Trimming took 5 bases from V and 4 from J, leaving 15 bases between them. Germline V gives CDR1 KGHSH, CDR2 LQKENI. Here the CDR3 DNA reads TGTGCCAGCTCATCAGGGACATCTGAATACGAGCAGTACTTC. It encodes CASSSGTSEYEQYF. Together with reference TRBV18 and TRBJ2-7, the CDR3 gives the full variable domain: NAGVMQNPRHLVRRRGQEARLRCSPMKGHSHVYWYRQLPEEGLKFMVYLQKENIIDESGMPKERFSAEFPKEGPSILRIQQVVRGDSAAYFCASSSGTSEYEQYFGPGTRLTVT.

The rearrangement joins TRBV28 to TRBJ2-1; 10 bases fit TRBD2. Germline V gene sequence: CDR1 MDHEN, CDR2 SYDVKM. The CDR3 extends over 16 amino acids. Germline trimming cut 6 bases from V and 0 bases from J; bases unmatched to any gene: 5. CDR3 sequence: CASRSTSGISYNEQFF. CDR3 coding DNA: TGTGCCAGCAGGTCAACTAGCGGGATCTCCTACAATGAGCAGTTCTTC.

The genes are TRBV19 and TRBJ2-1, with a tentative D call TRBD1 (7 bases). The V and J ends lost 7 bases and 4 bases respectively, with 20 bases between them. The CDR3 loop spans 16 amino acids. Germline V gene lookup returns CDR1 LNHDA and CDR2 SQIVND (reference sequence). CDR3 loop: CASTPGGTPFYNEQFF. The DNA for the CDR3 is TGTGCCAGTACCCCAGGGGGGACACCCTTTTACAATGAGCAGTTCTTC.

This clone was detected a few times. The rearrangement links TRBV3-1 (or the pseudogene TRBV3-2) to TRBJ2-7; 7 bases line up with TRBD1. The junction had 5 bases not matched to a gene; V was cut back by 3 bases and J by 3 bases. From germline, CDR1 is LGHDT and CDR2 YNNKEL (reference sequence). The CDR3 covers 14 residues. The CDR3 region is CASSHYRDSYEQYF. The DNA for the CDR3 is TGTGCCAGCAGCCATTACCGGGACAGCTACGAGCAGTACTTC.

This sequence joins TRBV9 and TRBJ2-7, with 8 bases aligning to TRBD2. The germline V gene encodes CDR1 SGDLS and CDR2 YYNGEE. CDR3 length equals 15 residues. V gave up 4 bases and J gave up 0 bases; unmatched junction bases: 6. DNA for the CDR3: TGTGCCAGCAGCAGGAGCGGGGGATTCTCCTACGAGCAGTACTTC. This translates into CASSRSGGFSYEQYF.

CDR3 protein: CTSSQVGGRQPQHF. In DNA form, the CDR3 reads TGCACCAGCAGCCAAGTAGGGGGTCGTCAGCCCCAGCATTTT. The V and J genes are TRBV1 and TRBJ1-5; the table's D call, TRBD1, has no DNA check behind it. TRBV1 is assigned pseudogene status. The CDR3 sequence is 14 residues long.

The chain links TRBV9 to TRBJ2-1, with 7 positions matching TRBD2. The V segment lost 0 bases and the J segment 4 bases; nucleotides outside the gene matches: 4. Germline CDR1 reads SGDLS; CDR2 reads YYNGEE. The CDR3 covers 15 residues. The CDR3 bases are TGTGCCAGCAGCGTAGGTAGCGGGTCTTACAATGAGCAGTTCTTC. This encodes CASSVGSGSYNEQFF.

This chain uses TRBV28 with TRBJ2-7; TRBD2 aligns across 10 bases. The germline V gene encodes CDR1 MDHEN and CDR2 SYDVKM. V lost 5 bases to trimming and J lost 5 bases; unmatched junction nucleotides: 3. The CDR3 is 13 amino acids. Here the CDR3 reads CASSLAGVHEQYF. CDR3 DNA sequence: TGTGCCAGCAGTCTAGCGGGAGTCCACGAGCAGTACTTC.

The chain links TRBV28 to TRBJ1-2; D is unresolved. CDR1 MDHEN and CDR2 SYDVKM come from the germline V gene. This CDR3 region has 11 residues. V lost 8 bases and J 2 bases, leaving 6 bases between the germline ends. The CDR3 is CASGWNYGYTF. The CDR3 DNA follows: TGTGCCAGCGGCTGGAACTATGGCTACACCTTC.

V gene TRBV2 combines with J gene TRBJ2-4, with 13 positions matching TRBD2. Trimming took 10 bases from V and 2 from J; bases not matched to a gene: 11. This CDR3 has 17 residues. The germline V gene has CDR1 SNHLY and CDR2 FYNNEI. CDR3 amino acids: CATQLGLAGVPKNIQYF. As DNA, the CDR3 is TGTGCCACCCAGCTAGGACTAGCGGGAGTTCCCAAAAACATTCAGTACTTC.